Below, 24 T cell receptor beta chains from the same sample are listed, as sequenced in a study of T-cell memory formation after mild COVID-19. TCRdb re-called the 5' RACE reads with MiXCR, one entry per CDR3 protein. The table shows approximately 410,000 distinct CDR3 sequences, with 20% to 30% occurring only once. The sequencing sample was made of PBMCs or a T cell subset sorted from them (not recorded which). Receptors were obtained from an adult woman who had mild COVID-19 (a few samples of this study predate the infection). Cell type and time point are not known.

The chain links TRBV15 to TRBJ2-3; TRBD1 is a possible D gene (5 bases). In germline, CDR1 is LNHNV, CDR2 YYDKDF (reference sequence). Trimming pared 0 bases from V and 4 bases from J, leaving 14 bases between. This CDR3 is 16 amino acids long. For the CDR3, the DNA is TGTGCCACCAGCAGAGATGAGGCAGGGAAGGCAGATACGCAGTATTTT. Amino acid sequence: CATSRDEAGKADTQYF.

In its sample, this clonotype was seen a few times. Here the CDR3 reads CASSQNLAGETFTDTQYF. CDR3 nucleotides: TGCGCCAGCAGCCAGAATCTAGCGGGGGAGACGTTCACAGATACGCAGTATTTT. V is TRBV4-3 and J is TRBJ2-3; TRBD2 aligns across 10 bases. Germline CDR1 and CDR2: LGHNA and YSLEER. This CDR3 has 18 amino acids. Trimming removed 3 bases from V and 2 bases from J; junction bases left unmatched: 11.

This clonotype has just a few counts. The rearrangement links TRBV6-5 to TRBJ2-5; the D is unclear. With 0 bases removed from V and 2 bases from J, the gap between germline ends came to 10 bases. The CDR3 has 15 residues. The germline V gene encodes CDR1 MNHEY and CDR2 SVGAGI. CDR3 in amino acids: CASSYSETPQETQYF. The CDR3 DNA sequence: TGTGCCAGCAGTTACTCGGAGACACCACAAGAGACCCAGTACTTC.

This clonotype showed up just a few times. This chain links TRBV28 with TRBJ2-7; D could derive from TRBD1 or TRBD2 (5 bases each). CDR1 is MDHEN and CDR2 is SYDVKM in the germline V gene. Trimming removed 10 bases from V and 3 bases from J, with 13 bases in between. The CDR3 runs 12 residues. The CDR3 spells CATLRDVYEQYF. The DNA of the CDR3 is TGTGCCACCCTCCGGGACGTCTACGAGCAGTACTTC.

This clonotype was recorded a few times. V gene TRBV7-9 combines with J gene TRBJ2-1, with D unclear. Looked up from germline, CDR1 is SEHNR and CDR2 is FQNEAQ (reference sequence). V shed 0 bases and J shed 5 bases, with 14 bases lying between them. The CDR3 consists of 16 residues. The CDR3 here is CASSLAGTKIHNEQFF. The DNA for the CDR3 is TGTGCCAGCAGCTTAGCGGGCACAAAGATCCACAATGAGCAGTTCTTC.

The CDR3 loop is CASSLAKGILVREEAFF. The CDR3, as DNA: TGTGCCAGCAGCTTAGCCAAAGGAATCCTAGTTAGGGAGGAAGCTTTCTTT. This chain uses TRBV7-9 with TRBJ1-1; no definite D call. Trimming stripped 0 bases from V and 8 bases from J, with 22 bases between. CDR3 length: 17 residues. Germline values: CDR1 SEHNR, CDR2 FQNEAQ (reference sequence).

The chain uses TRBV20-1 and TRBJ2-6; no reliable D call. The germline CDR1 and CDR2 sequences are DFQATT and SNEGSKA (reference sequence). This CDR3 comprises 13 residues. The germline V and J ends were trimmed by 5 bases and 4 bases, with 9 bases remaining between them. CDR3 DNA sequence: TGCAGTGCTCGACCGAGCGGGGCCAACGTCCTGACTTTC. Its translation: CSARPSGANVLTF.

The CDR3 DNA sequence: TGTGCCAGCAGCCCCCCGGGGGCCAGGGGACGGCGAGAGACCCAGTACTTC. Translation: CASSPPGARGRRETQYF. V is TRBV7-2 and J is TRBJ2-5, with D possibly called TRBD1 or TRBD2 (6 bases each). The CDR3 is 17 amino acids. Trimming stripped 5 bases from V and 4 bases from J, with 23 bases between. The germline V gene has CDR1 SGHTA and CDR2 FQGNSA. Filled out from reference TRBV7-2 and TRBJ2-5, the complete variable domain reads GAGVSQSPSNKVTEKGKDVELRCDPISGHTALYWYRQSLGQGLEFLIYFQGNSAPDKSGLPSDRFSAERTGGSVSTLTIQRTQQEDSAVYLCASSPPGARGRRETQYFGPGTRLLVL.

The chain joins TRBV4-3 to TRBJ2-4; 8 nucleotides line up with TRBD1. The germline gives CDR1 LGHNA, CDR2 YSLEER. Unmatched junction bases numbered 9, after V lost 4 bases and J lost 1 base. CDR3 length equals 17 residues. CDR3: CASSPERTGLAKNIQYF. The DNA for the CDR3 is TGCGCCAGCAGCCCAGAACGGACAGGGTTGGCCAAAAACATTCAGTACTTC.

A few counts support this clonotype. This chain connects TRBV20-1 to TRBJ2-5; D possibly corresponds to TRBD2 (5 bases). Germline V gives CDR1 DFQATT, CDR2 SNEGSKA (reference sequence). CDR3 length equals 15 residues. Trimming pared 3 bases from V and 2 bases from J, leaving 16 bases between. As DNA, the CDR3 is TGCAGTGCTAGGAATAGGCGAGCGGTTCAAGAGACCCAGTACTTC. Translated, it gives CSARNRRAVQETQYF.

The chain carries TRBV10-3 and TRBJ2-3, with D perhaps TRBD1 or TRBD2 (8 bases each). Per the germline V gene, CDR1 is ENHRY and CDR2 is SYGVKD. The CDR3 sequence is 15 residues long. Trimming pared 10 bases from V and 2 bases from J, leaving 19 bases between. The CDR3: CATRGGQVNTDTQYF. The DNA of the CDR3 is TGTGCCACCCGGGGGGGACAGGTGAACACAGATACGCAGTATTTT.

This chain's CDR3 is CASSVVGTGGPGANVLTF. Here the CDR3 DNA reads TGTGCCAGCAGCGTAGTCGGTACAGGGGGCCCTGGGGCCAACGTCCTGACTTTC. J is TRBJ2-6 and V is TRBV9; 9 bases are shared with TRBD1. The V and J ends lost 0 bases and 2 bases, in that order; junction bases with no gene match: 6. Germline-derived CDR1 and CDR2 are SGDLS and YYNGEE. CDR3 length equals 18 residues.

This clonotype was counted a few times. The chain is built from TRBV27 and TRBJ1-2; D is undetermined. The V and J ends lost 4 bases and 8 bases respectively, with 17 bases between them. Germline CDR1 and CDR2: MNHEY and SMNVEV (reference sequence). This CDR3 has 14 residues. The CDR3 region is CASSSGPAVGGYTF. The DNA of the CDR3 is TGTGCCAGCAGTTCCGGGCCCGCTGTAGGAGGCTACACCTTC.

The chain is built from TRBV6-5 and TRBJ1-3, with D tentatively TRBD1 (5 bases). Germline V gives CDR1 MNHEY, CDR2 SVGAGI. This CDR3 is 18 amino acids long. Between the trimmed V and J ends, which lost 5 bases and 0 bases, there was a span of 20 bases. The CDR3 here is CASSPHHLRQSSGNTIYF. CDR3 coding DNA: TGTGCCAGCAGTCCCCACCACCTCCGACAGAGCTCTGGAAACACCATATATTTT.

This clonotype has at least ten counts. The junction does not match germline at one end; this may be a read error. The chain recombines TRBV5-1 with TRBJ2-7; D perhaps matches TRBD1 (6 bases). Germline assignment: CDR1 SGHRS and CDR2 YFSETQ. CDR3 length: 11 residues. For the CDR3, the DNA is TGTGCCAGCAGCCTGGACAGCGAGCAGTACTTC. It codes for CASSLDSEQYF.

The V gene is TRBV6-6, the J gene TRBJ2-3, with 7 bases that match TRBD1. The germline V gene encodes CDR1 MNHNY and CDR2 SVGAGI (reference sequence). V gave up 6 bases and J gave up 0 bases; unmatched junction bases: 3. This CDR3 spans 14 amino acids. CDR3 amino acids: CASRGTASTDTQYF. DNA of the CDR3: TGTGCCAGCAGAGGGACAGCTAGCACAGATACGCAGTATTTT.

CDR3 nucleotides: TGTGCCAGCAGCGCGGGGGCCTCGTACGAGCAGTACTTC. It translates to CASSAGASYEQYF. The chain recombines TRBV12-3 or TRBV12-4 with TRBJ2-7; D is perhaps TRBD2 (7 bases). V was clipped by 6 bases and J by 4 bases, with 13 bases between them. This CDR3 has 13 residues.

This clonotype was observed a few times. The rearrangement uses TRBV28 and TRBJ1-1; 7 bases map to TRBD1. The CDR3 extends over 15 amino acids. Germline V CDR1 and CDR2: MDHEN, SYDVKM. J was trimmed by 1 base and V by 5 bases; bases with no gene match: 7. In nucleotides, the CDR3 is TGTGCCAGCAGTCCGGATACAGGGGCGAACACTGAAGCTTTCTTT. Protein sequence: CASSPDTGANTEAFF.

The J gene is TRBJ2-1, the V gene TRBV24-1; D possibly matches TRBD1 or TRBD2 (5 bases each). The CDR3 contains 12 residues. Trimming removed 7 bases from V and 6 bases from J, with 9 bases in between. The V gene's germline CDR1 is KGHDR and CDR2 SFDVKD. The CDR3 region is CATSRGANEQFF. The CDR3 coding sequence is TGTGCCACCAGCAGAGGGGCCAATGAGCAGTTCTTC.

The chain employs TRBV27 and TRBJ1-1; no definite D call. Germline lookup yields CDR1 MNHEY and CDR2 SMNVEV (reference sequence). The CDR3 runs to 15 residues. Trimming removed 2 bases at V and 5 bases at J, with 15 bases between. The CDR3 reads CASSLTRTRWTEAFF. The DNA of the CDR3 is TGTGCCAGCAGTTTAACCCGGACTAGGTGGACTGAAGCTTTCTTT.

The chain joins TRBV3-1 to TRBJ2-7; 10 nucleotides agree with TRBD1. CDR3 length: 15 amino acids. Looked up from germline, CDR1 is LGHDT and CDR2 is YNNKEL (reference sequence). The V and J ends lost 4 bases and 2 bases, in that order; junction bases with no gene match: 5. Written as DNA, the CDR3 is TGTGCCAGCAGCCGTCGACAGGGGGCAACCTACGAGCAGTACTTC. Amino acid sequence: CASSRRQGATYEQYF.

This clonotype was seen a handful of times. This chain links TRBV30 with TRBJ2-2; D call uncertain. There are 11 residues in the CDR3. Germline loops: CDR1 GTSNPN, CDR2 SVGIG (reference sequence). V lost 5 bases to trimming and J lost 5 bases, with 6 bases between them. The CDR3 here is CAWGMTGELFF. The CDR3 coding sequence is TGTGCCTGGGGAATGACCGGGGAGCTGTTTTTT. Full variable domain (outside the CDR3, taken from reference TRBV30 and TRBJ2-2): SQTIHQWPATLVQPVGSPLSLECTVEGTSNPNLYWYRQAAGRGLQLLFYSVGIGQISSEVPQNLSASRPQDRQFILSSKKLLLSDSGFYLCAWGMTGELFFGEGSRLTVL.

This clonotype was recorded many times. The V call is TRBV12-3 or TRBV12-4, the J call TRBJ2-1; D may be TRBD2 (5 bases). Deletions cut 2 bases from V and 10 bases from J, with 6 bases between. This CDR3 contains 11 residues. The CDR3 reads CASSLSGEQFF. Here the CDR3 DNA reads TGTGCCAGCAGTTTATCGGGGGAGCAGTTCTTC.

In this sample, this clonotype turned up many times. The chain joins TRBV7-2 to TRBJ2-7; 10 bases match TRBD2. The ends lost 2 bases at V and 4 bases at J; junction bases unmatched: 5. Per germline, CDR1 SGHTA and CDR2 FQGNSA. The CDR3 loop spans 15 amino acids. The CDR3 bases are TGTGCCAGCAGCTTACCCGGGACTAGCGCGTACGAGCAGTACTTC. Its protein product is CASSLPGTSAYEQYF.